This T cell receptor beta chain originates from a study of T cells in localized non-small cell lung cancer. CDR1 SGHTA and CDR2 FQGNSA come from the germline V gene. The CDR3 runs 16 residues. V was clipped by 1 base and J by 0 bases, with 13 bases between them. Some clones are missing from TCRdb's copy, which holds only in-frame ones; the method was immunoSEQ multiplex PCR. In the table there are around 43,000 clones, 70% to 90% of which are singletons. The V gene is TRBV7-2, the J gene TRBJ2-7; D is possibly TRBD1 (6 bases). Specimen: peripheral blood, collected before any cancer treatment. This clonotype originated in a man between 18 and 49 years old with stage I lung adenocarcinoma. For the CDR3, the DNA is TGTGCCAGCAGCTTAGAACGGACAGTGGGCTCCTACGAGCAGTACTTC. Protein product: CASSLERTVGSYEQYF.